This T cell receptor beta chain comes out of a study of Ad26.COV2.S vaccination and SARS-CoV-2 variants. Treatment in this sample: roughly 19 received Ad26.COV2.S at low or high dose, single or two shots; about 5 received placebo; per-sample allocation not given. Sample collection was performed on day 63 after the first vaccine or placebo injection. V lost 5 bases and J 0 bases, leaving 7 bases between the germline ends. The CDR3 totals 13 residues. Per the germline V gene, CDR1 is MNHEY and CDR2 is SVGEGT. This clone occurred a few times. What it binds is unknown. Sequenced by immunoSEQ multiplex PCR; TCRdb stores in-frame clones only, minus some. The sample has about 500,000 clones, about 88% seen once. Findings of the study overall: Non-spike TCR breadth was similar in vaccine and placebo recipients. Possibly, TCR breadth and depth analyses underestimated total T cell responses.

Specimen: peripheral blood, collected in a trial of Ad26.COV2.S vaccine versus placebo. This TCR was recovered from a person aged 18-60 years who received the Ad26.COV2.S COVID-19 vaccine or a placebo. The chain is built from TRBV6-2 or TRBV6-3 and TRBJ1-1, with no clear D. CDR3: CASSAQVNTEAFF. CDR3 in DNA: TGTGCCAGCAGTGCGCAGGTGAACACTGAAGCTTTCTTT.